This T cell receptor beta chain was captured in a study of OX40 agonist ivuxolimab in advanced cancers. Describing the broader study: Ivuxolimab was an agonistic, fully human IgG2 monoclonal antibody directed against OX40 (CD134), a costimulatory receptor. Intravenous ivuxolimab was administered to patients every 2 weeks at six dose levels: 0.01, 0.1, 0.3, 1.5, 3 and 10 mg/kg. Of the 50 to 55 dose-escalation patients, hepatocellular carcinoma was present in roughly 19, melanoma in about 15, renal cell carcinoma in 9 and head and neck cancer in 9. In the dose-escalation cohort, 70% to 85% of patients were male, and the mean age was approximately 64 years, with a range of roughly 20 to 79. Prior anti-PD-1, anti-PD-L1 or anti-CTLA-4 therapy was permitted, and 40% to 50% of dose-escalation patients had received checkpoint inhibitors. Partial responses were achieved by three dose-escalation patients, of whom one had hepatocellular carcinoma and two had cutaneous melanoma. Peripheral TCRbeta sequencing aimed to test whether ivuxolimab altered TCR sequence diversity and caused clonal T-cell expansion. The monotherapy dose-escalation portion (N ≈ 50 patients) of the phase I ivuxolimab trial is reported in the paper.

To sequence the TCRbeta CDR3 region, genomic DNA was isolated from the sorted cells. The immunoSEQ Assay was used to sequence the TCRbeta CDR3 regions. Imported from immuneACCESS, the table was reduced by TCRdb to in-frame sequences with V and J called. These copies leave out some clones; in studies compared against another copy, an unresolved V gene accounts for under half, and the cause of the remainder is not known. The sample includes about 32,000 clones, with about nine tenths observed a single time. The ten top clones hold 26% of the sample. General study outcomes and caveats: After ivuxolimab, CD8+ T cells had more expanded clones than CD4+ T cells on average. Low levels of normalized T-cell clonal expansion were also shown by some nonresponding patients. The antigen specificity of the clonally expanded peripheral T cells was not determined. At doses of 0.1 to 3.0 mg/kg, clonal expansion of both CD4+ and CD8+ blood T cells was observed from baseline to week 6. Partial responders in the 0.1-3.0 mg/kg groups had among the lowest normalized peripheral clonal expansion, especially among CD8+ T cells.

Patients with a history of autoimmune disease or receiving systemic immunosuppression were excluded from the trial. Peripheral blood for TCR sequencing was collected from all dose cohorts at baseline, on cycle 4 day 1, and on cycle 7 day 1. The samples were drawn from a first-in-human, open-label, multicenter phase I dose-escalation trial of ivuxolimab. Adults with locally advanced or metastatic melanoma, renal cell, hepatocellular, or head and neck squamous cell carcinoma were enrolled in the trial. Before TCR sequencing, CD4+ and CD8+ T cells were separately sorted from peripheral blood. To note about this clone: What this receptor recognizes is not known. No much larger clone is present one base from it, and per-base qualities are unavailable.

Spanning cysteine to phenylalanine, the CDR3 consists of 12 amino acids. CDR3 DNA only is kept here, 36 bases in frame from base 1. Via the germline V gene (reference sequence), CDR1 is SGHNT and CDR2 YYREEE. V was cut back by 0 bases and J by 5 bases, leaving a gap of 5 bases between them. Sample: CD4+ or CD8+ T cells sorted from blood, taken in a trial of the OX40 agonist ivuxolimab. The clonotype comes from an adult with an advanced solid tumor such as melanoma, head and neck, liver or kidney cancer. Here the chain combines TRBV5-4 and TRBJ2-5; the D gene remains uncertain. The sequenced DNA is TGTGCCAGCAGCTTGGGGGTGGAGACCCAGTACTTC. This encodes CASSLGVETQYF.